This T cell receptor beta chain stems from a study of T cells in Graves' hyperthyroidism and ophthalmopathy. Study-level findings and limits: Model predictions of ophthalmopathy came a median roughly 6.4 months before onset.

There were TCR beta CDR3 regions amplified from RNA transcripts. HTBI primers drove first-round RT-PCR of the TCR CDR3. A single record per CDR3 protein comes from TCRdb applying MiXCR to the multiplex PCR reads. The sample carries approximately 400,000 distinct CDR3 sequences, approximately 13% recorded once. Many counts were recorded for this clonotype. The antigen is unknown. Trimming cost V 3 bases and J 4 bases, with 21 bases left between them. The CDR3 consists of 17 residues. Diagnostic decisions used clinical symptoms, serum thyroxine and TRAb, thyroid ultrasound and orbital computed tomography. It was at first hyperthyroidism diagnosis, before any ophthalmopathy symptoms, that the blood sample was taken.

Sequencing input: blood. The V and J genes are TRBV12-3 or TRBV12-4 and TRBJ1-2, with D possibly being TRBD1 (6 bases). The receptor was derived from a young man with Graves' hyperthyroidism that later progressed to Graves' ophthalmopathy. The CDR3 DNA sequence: TGTGCCAGCAGTTTCATGGTGGCGGGGGCGCTGGGCTATGGCTACACCTTC. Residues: CASSFMVAGALGYGYTF.